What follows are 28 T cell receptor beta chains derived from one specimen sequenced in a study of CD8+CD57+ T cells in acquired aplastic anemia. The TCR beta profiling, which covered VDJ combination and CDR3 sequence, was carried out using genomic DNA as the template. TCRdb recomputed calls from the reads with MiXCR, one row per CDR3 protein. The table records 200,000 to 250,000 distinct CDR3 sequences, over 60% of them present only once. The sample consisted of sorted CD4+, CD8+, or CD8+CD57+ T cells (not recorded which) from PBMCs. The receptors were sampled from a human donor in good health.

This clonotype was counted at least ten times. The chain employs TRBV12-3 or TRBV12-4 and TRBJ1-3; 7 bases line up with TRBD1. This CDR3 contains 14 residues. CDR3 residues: CGWLDREAGNTIYF. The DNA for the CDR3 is TGTGGTTGGCTCGACAGGGAGGCTGGAAACACCATATATTTT.

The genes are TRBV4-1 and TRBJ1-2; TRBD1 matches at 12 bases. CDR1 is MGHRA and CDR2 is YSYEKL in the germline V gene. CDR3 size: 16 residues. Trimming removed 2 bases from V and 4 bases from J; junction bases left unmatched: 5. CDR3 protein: CASSQPGQGASYGYTF. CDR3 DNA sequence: TGCGCCAGCAGCCAACCGGGACAGGGGGCTTCCTATGGCTACACCTTC.

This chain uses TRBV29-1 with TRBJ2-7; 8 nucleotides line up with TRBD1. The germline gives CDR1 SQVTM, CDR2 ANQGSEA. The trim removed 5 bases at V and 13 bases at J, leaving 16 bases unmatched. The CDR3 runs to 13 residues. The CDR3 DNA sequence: TGCAGCGTTCTGGTTCAGGGGGCGCGGTATGCCTACTTC. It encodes CSVLVQGARYAYF.

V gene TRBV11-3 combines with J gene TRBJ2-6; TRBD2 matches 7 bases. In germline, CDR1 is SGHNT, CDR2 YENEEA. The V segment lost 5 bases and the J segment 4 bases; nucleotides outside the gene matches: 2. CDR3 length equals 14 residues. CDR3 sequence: CASSPGGGANVLTF. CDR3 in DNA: TGTGCCAGCAGCCCGGGGGGAGGGGCCAACGTCCTGACTTTC.

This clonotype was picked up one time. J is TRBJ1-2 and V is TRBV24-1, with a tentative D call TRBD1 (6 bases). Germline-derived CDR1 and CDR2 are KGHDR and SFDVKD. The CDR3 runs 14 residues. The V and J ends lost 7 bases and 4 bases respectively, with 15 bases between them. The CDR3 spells CATRDAQGVYGYTF. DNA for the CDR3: TGTGCCACCAGGGATGCACAGGGCGTCTATGGCTACACCTTC.

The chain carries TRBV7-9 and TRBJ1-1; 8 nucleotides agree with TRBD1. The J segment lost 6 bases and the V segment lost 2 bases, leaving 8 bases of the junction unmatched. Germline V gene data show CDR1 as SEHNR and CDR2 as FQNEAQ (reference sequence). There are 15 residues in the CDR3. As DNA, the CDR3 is TGTGCCAGCAGCTTACAGGGGGCGCGGGGGCCTGAAGCTTTCTTT. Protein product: CASSLQGARGPEAFF.

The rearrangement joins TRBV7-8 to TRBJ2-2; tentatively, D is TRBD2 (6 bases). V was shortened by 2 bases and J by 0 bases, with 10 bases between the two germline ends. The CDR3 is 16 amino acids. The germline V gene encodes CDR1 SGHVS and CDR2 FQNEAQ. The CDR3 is CASSLSGGANTGELFF. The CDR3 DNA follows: TGTGCCAGCAGCTTATCCGGGGGAGCGAACACCGGGGAGCTGTTTTTT.

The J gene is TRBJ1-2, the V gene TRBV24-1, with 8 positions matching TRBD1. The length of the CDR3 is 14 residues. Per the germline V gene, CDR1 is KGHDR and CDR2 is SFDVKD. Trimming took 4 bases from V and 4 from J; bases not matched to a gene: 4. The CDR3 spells CATSDGTGLYGYTF. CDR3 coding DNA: TGTGCCACCAGTGACGGGACAGGTCTCTATGGCTACACCTTC.

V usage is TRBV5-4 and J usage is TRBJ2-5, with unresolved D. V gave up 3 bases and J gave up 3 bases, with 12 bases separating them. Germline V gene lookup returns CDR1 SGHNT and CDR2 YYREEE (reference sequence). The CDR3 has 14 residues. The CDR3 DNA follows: TGTGCCAGCAGCTCTAGTGGGATGGAAGAGACCCAGTACTTC. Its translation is CASSSSGMEETQYF.

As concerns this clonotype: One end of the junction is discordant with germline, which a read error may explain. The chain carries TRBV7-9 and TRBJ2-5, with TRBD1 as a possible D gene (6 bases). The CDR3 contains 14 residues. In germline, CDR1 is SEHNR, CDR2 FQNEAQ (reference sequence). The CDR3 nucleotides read TGTGCCGGCAGCCCATCGGACAGAAGAGAGACCCAGTACTTC. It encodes CAGSPSDRRETQYF. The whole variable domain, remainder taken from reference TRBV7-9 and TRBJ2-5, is DTGVSQNPRHKITKRGQNVTFRCDPISEHNRLYWYRQTLGQGPEFLTYFQNEAQLEKSRLLSDRFSAERPKGSFSTLEIQRTEQGDSAMYLCAGSPSDRRETQYFGPGTRLLVL.

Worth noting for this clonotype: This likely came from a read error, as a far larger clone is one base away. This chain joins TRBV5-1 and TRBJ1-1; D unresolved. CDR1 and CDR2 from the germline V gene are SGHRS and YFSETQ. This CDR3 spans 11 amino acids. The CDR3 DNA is TGCGCCAGCAACTTGGGGACTGAAGCTTTCTTT. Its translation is CASNLGTEAFF.

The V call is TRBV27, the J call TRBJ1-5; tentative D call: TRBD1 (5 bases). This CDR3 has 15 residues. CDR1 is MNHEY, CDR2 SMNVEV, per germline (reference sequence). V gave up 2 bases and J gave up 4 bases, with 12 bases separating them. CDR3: CASSLQGLGNQPQHF. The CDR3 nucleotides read TGTGCCAGCAGTTTACAGGGTTTAGGGAATCAGCCCCAGCATTTT.

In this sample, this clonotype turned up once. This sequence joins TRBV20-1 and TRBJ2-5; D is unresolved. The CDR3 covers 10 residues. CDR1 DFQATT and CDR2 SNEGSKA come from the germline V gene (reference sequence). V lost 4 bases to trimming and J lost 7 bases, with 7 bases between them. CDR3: CSATNGTQYF. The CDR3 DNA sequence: TGCAGTGCTACCAACGGGACCCAGTACTTC.

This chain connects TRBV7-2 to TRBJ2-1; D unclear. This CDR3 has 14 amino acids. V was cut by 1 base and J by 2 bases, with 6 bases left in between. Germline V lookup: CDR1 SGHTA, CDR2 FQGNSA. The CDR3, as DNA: TGTGCCAGCAGCTTAGAACACCCCTACAATGAGCAGTTCTTC. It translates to CASSLEHPYNEQFF. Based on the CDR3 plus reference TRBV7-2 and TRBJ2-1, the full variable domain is GAGVSQSPSNKVTEKGKDVELRCDPISGHTALYWYRQSLGQGLEFLIYFQGNSAPDKSGLPSDRFSAERTGGSVSTLTIQRTQQEDSAVYLCASSLEHPYNEQFFGPGTRLTVL.

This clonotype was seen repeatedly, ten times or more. The CDR3 region has the DNA TGTGCCAGCAGTGGGACAGGGACCTCTGGAAACACCATATATTTT. Translating gives CASSGTGTSGNTIYF. V and J are TRBV27 and TRBJ1-3, with 9 bases that match TRBD1. J was trimmed by 0 bases and V by 5 bases; bases with no gene match: 2. This CDR3 spans 15 amino acids. The germline V gene encodes CDR1 MNHEY and CDR2 SMNVEV (reference sequence).

The CDR3 here is CASSFLGASTDTQYF. CDR3 nucleotides: TGTGCCAGCAGTTTTCTGGGGGCGAGCACAGATACGCAGTATTTT. The V gene is TRBV6-1, the J gene TRBJ2-3; tentative D call: TRBD1 (6 bases). Germline assignment: CDR1 MNHNS and CDR2 SASEGT. Trimming removed 5 bases from V and 0 bases from J, with 12 bases in between. This CDR3 region has 15 residues.

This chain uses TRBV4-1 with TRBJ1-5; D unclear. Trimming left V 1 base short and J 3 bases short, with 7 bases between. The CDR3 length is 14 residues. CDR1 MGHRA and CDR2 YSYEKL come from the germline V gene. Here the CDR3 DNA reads TGCGCCAGCAGCCAAGTACGTCACAATCAGCCCCAGCATTTT. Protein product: CASSQVRHNQPQHF.

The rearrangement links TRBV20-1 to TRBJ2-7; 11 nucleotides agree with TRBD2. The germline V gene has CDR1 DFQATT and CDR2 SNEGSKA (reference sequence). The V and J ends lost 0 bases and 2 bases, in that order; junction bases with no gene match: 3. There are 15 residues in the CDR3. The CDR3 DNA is TGCAGTGCTAGAGATCAGACTAGCGGGACCTACGAGCAGTACTTC. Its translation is CSARDQTSGTYEQYF.

In DNA form, the CDR3 reads TGCAGTGCTATCGTGATGGGACTAGCCGTCCACAATGAGCAGTTCTTC. Residues: CSAIVMGLAVHNEQFF. The rearrangement joins TRBV20-1 to TRBJ2-1; 9 bases are a match to TRBD2. J lost 5 bases, V lost 4 bases, and 12 bases had no gene match. The length of the CDR3 is 16 residues. Germline V gene lookup returns CDR1 DFQATT and CDR2 SNEGSKA (reference sequence).

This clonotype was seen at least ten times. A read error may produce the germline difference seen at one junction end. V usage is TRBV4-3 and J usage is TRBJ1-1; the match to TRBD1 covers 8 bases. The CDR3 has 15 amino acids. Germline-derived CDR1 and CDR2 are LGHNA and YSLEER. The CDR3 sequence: CASSHGQGVKTEAFF. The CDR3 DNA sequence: TGCGCCAGCAGCCACGGACAGGGTGTGAAGACTGAAGCTTTCTTT.

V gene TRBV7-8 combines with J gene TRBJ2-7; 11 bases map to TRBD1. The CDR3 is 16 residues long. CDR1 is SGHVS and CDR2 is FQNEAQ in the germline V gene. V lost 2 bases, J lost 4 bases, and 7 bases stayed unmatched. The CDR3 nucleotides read TGTGCCAGCAGCTTATTATCTGGACAGGGGGCTTACGAGCAGTACTTC. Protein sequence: CASSLLSGQGAYEQYF. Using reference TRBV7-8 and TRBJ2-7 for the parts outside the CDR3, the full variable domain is GAGVSQSPRYKVAKRGQDVALRCDPISGHVSLFWYQQALGQGPEFLTYFQNEAQLDKSGLPSDRFFAERPEGSVSTLKIQRTQQEDSAVYLCASSLLSGQGAYEQYFGPGTRLTVT.

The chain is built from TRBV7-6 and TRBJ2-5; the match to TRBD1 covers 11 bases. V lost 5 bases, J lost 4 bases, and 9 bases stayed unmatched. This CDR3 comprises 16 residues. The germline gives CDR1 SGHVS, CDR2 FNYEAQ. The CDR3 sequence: CASSTRTGGEVETQYF. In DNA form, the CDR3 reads TGTGCCAGCAGCACTCGGACAGGGGGCGAGGTAGAGACCCAGTACTTC.

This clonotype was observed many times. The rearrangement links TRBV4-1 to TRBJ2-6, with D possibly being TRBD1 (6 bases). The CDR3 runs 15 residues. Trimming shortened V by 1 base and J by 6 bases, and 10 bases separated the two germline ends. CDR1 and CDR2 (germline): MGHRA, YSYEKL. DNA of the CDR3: TGCGCCAGCAGCCAAGCAGGGGCCGCGGCCAACGTCCTGACTTTC. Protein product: CASSQAGAAANVLTF.

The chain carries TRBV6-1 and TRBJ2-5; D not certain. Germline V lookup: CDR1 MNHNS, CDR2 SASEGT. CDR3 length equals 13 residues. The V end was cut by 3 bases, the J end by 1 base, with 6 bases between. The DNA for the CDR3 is TGTGCCAGCAGTGATAACAGCCAAGAGACCCAGTACTTC. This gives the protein CASSDNSQETQYF.

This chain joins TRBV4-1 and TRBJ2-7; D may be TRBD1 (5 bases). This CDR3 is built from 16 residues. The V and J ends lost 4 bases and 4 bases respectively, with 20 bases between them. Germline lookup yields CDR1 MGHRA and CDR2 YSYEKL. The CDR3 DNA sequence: TGCGCCAGCAGCCCACAGACAGAATGGATGGGTTACGAGCAGTACTTC. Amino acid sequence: CASSPQTEWMGYEQYF.

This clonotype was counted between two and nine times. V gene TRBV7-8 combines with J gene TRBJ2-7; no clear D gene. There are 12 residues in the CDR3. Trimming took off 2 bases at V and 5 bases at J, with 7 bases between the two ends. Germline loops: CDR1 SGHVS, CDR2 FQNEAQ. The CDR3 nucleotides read TGTGCCAGCAGCTTAATGCCTCACGAGCAGTACTTC. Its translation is CASSLMPHEQYF.

The CDR3 is CASSEARALGSGANVLTF. CDR3 nucleotide sequence: TGTGCCAGCAGTGAGGCTAGAGCCCTGGGTTCTGGGGCCAACGTCCTGACTTTC. V gene TRBV2 combines with J gene TRBJ2-6; unclear D gene. V lost 3 bases and J lost 1, with 16 bases in between. The CDR3 length is 18 residues. The V gene's germline CDR1 is SNHLY and CDR2 FYNNEI.

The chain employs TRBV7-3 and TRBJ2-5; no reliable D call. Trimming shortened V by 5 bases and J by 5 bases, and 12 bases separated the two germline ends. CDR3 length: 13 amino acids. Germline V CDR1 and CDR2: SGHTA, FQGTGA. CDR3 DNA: TGTGCCAGCAGCCCCTCGCTAAGGGAGACCCAGTACTTC. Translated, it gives CASSPSLRETQYF.